This T cell receptor beta chain came from a study of control samples from healthy donors and cancer patients. Data came from immunoSEQ multiplex PCR; TCRdb stores just in-frame clones and leaves some out. Of about 89,000 clones in the sample, roughly nine tenths were seen once. The ends lost 2 bases at V and 5 bases at J; junction bases unmatched: 6. CDR3 length: 15 residues. The germline V gene encodes CDR1 SGHNT and CDR2 YYREEE (reference sequence). The source of this sequence is a man aged 30 to 39 in good health. This rearrangement joins TRBV5-4 to TRBJ2-3; 9 nucleotides line up with TRBD2. The specimen sequenced was blood. The CDR3 sequence: CASSFGGGAEDTQYF. The CDR3 DNA sequence: TGTGCCAGCAGCTTCGGCGGGGGGGCGGAAGATACGCAGTATTTT.